A single sample gave rise to the 31 T cell receptor beta chains below, sequenced in a study of blood T cell repertoires in COVID-19. The protocol was immunoSEQ multiplex PCR, while the TCRdb copy is restricted to in-frame clones and leaves out a portion. Altogether 170,000 or so clones are present, 88% being singletons, with the ten largest covering about 9.4%. Material for sequencing was PBMCs or T cells enriched from blood (not recorded which). The origin of the receptors is a woman aged 18-29 years who had recovered from COVID-19.

The chain uses TRBV19 and TRBJ1-5, with D perhaps matching TRBD1 (5 bases). Germline V gene data show CDR1 as LNHDA and CDR2 as SQIVND (reference sequence). CDR3 length: 17 amino acids. Trimming removed 1 base at V and 0 bases at J, with 13 bases between. Here the CDR3 DNA reads TGTGCCAGTAGTATAGTGGAAGGGACTTATAGCAATCAGCCCCAGCATTTT. Amino acids: CASSIVEGTYSNQPQHF.

The rearrangement joins TRBV7-3 to TRBJ1-1; TRBD1 is a possible D gene (6 bases). This CDR3 comprises 13 residues. Germline V gives CDR1 SGHTA, CDR2 FQGTGA. V lost 5 bases, J lost 5 bases, and 12 bases lay in between. CDR3 protein: CASSPQGRTEAFF. Here the CDR3 DNA reads TGTGCCAGCAGCCCCCAGGGGCGTACTGAAGCTTTCTTT. The complete variable domain, with remaining parts taken from reference TRBV7-3 and TRBJ1-1, reads GAGVSQTPSNKVTEKGKYVELRCDPISGHTALYWYRQSLGQGPEFLIYFQGTGAADDSGLPNDRFFAVRPEGSVSTLKIQRTERGDSAVYLCASSPQGRTEAFFGQGTRLTVV.

CDR3 protein: CASSQDRGRLNLQQYF. The CDR3 DNA reads as TGTGCCAGCAGCCAAGACAGGGGGCGTCTAAATTTGCAGCAGTACTTC. J is TRBJ2-7 and V is TRBV3-1 (or the pseudogene TRBV3-2), with TRBD1 identical over 8 bases. This CDR3 is 16 amino acids long. Germline V CDR1 and CDR2: LGHDT, YNNKEL (reference sequence). V trimming: 0 bases; J trimming: 8 bases; junction bases outside the gene matches: 12.

This chain connects TRBV12-3 or TRBV12-4 to TRBJ1-1; D is undetermined. The CDR3 covers 13 residues. Trimming took 8 bases from V and 1 from J, leaving 11 bases between them. This CDR3 is CASSIGGNTEAFF. The CDR3 nucleotides are TGTGCCAGCTCAATCGGAGGGAACACTGAAGCTTTCTTT.

V gene TRBV4-2 combines with J gene TRBJ1-2; maybe TRBD1 (5 bases). The CDR3 is made up of 13 amino acids. V lost 1 base to trimming and J lost 4 bases, with 7 bases between them. Germline V gene sequence: CDR1 LGHNA, CDR2 YNFKEQ. CDR3 protein: CASSQGQTYGYTF. The CDR3 DNA follows: TGTGCCAGCAGCCAAGGACAGACCTATGGCTACACCTTC.

The chain recombines TRBV5-1 with TRBJ1-3; 8 positions match TRBD1. Germline assignment: CDR1 SGHRS and CDR2 YFSETQ. The CDR3 sequence is 15 residues long. V lost 4 bases to trimming and J lost 3 bases; unmatched junction nucleotides: 6. The CDR3 reads CASSPGDRGGNTIYF. Written as DNA, the CDR3 is TGCGCCAGCAGCCCGGGCGACAGGGGTGGAAACACCATATATTTT.

This clone was seen just once. The chain links TRBV28 to TRBJ1-2; unclear D gene. The CDR3 consists of 14 residues. The germline gives CDR1 MDHEN, CDR2 SYDVKM. The germline V and J ends were trimmed by 7 bases and 7 bases, with 19 bases remaining between them. The CDR3 region is CASISGVSLGGYTF. The CDR3 DNA sequence: TGTGCCAGCATATCCGGTGTTTCTCTAGGTGGCTACACCTTC.

Remarks on this clone: A junction boundary mismatches the germline segment, possibly from a read error. The chain carries TRBV28 and TRBJ1-2, with TRBD1 matching over 8 bases. This CDR3 contains 14 residues. The V gene's germline CDR1 is MDHEN and CDR2 SYDVKM. CDR3 loop: CASTLSRTGYGYTF. In DNA form, the CDR3 reads TGTGCCAGCACTTTAAGTAGGACAGGGTATGGCTACACCTTC.

V and J are TRBV11-2 and TRBJ2-2; the D is unclear. Deletions cut 2 bases from V and 2 bases from J, with 6 bases between. Germline lookup yields CDR1 SGHAT and CDR2 FQNNGV. This CDR3 spans 14 amino acids. For the CDR3, the DNA is TGTGCCAGCAGCTTACCGACAAACACCGGGGAGCTGTTTTTT. Translating it yields CASSLPTNTGELFF. The complete variable domain, with remaining parts taken from reference TRBV11-2 and TRBJ2-2, reads EAGVAQSPRYKIIEKRQSVAFWCNPISGHATLYWYQQILGQGPKLLIQFQNNGVVDDSQLPKDRFSAERLKGVDSTLKIQPAKLEDSAVYLCASSLPTNTGELFFGEGSRLTVL.

The CDR3 coding sequence is TGTGCCAGCAGCCAATCGTGGGGGCCCAACTATGGCTACACCTTC. It codes for CASSQSWGPNYGYTF. The chain joins TRBV16 to TRBJ1-2, with D perhaps matching TRBD1 (6 bases). V lost 0 bases and J 2 bases, leaving 10 bases between the germline ends. The germline V gene encodes CDR1 KGHSY and CDR2 FQNENV. This CDR3 has 15 residues. Drawing the rest from reference TRBV16 and TRBJ1-2, the complete variable domain is GEEVAQTPKHLVRGEGQKAKLYCAPIKGHSYVFWYQQVLKNEFKFLISFQNENVFDETGMPKERFSAKCLPNSPCSLEIQATKLEDSAVYFCASSQSWGPNYGYTFGSGTRLTVV.

This chain joins TRBV5-1 and TRBJ2-1; 12 bases are a match to TRBD2. Germline CDR1 SGHRS, CDR2 YFSETQ. The CDR3 is 18 amino acids. V was clipped by 2 bases and J by 1 base; unmatched bases: 7. The DNA for the CDR3 is TGCGCCAGCAGCTTTGCTAGCGGGAGGGCCGGGTCCTACAATGAGCAGTTCTTC. Its translation is CASSFASGRAGSYNEQFF.

The chain combines TRBV10-3 with TRBJ2-5; D gene ambiguous. Germline assignment: CDR1 ENHRY and CDR2 SYGVKD. The CDR3 contains 13 residues. V was clipped by 3 bases and J by 3 bases, with 8 bases between them. The CDR3 protein is CAISDLREETQYF. For the CDR3, the DNA is TGTGCCATCAGTGATCTACGAGAAGAGACCCAGTACTTC.

This clone was counted only a few times. The chain uses TRBV6-5 and TRBJ2-6, with TRBD1 as a possible D gene (6 bases). The CDR3 length is 14 residues. Trimming removed 5 bases at V and 3 bases at J, with 8 bases between. Germline V lookup: CDR1 MNHEY, CDR2 SVGAGI. In nucleotides, the CDR3 is TGTGCCAGCAGTAGCAGGGGTGGGGCCAACGTCCTGACTTTC. This encodes CASSSRGGANVLTF.

This chain links TRBV9 with TRBJ1-1, with 10 bases aligning to TRBD1. With V trimmed by 0 bases and J by 6 bases, 5 bases remained unmatched. The germline gives CDR1 SGDLS, CDR2 YYNGEE. CDR3 length: 15 residues. The CDR3 is CASSVGGQGNPEAFF. The CDR3 bases are TGTGCCAGCAGCGTAGGGGGACAGGGGAATCCTGAAGCTTTCTTT.

J is TRBJ2-1 and V is TRBV29-1, with 8 bases matching TRBD2. Per the germline V gene, CDR1 is SQVTM and CDR2 is ANQGSEA. The CDR3 totals 14 residues. V shed 7 bases and J 6 bases; nucleotides not matched to a gene: 11. The CDR3 is CSADGAGGGNEQFF. CDR3 bases: TGCAGCGCCGATGGTGCCGGGGGGGGCAATGAGCAGTTCTTC.

The J gene is TRBJ2-7, the V gene TRBV7-8; 15 bases fit TRBD2. Germline trimming cut 4 bases from V and 5 bases from J; bases unmatched to any gene: 3. The germline V gene has CDR1 SGHVS and CDR2 FQNEAQ. This CDR3 is built from 15 residues. CDR3 nucleotides: TGTGCCAGCAGCTCGGGACTAGCGGGAGGAGACGAGCAGTACTTC. This gives the protein CASSSGLAGGDEQYF. The full variable domain, with the rest looked up from reference TRBV7-8 and TRBJ2-7, is GAGVSQSPRYKVAKRGQDVALRCDPISGHVSLFWYQQALGQGPEFLTYFQNEAQLDKSGLPSDRFFAERPEGSVSTLKIQRTQQEDSAVYLCASSSGLAGGDEQYFGPGTRLTVT.

In its sample, this clone was seen many times. CDR3 region: CASSPGQGATDTQYF. CDR3 DNA: TGTGCCAGCAGTCCCGGACAGGGGGCGACAGATACGCAGTATTTT. The V and J genes are TRBV28 and TRBJ2-3; 11 bases align to TRBD1. CDR3 length: 15 amino acids. From germline, CDR1 is MDHEN and CDR2 SYDVKM. J was trimmed by 3 bases and V by 5 bases; bases with no gene match: 4.

This chain uses TRBV19 with TRBJ1-1; D gene uncertain. The CDR3 contains 14 residues. Trimming removed 7 bases at V and 0 bases at J, with 12 bases between. Germline CDR1 LNHDA, CDR2 SQIVND (reference sequence). For the CDR3, the DNA is TGTGCCAGTACTGACTACGGCATGAACACTGAAGCTTTCTTT. It translates to CASTDYGMNTEAFF. Complete variable domain (other parts from reference TRBV19 and TRBJ1-1): DGGITQSPKYLFRKEGQNVTLSCEQNLNHDAMYWYRQDPGQGLRLIYYSQIVNDFQKGDIAEGYSVSREKKESFPLTVTSAQKNPTAFYLCASTDYGMNTEAFFGQGTRLTVV.

Many counts were recorded for this clone. The chain has TRBV7-8 and TRBJ2-1; D perhaps matches TRBD2 (6 bases). Looked up from germline, CDR1 is SGHVS and CDR2 is FQNEAQ. The ends were cut back, 0 bases at V and 8 bases at J, with 11 bases in the middle. This CDR3 has 14 amino acids. Written as DNA, the CDR3 is TGTGCCAGCAGCTTAGCCCCTTGGGGGGATGAGCAGTTCTTC. Its translation: CASSLAPWGDEQFF. Full variable domain (outside the CDR3, taken from reference TRBV7-8 and TRBJ2-1): GAGVSQSPRYKVAKRGQDVALRCDPISGHVSLFWYQQALGQGPEFLTYFQNEAQLDKSGLPSDRFFAERPEGSVSTLKIQRTQQEDSAVYLCASSLAPWGDEQFFGPGTRLTVL.

The V call is TRBV27, the J call TRBJ2-3, with D possibly matching TRBD2 (5 bases). CDR1 and CDR2 from the germline V gene are MNHEY and SMNVEV (reference sequence). This CDR3 comprises 15 residues. V lost 5 bases and J lost 5, with 17 bases in between. The CDR3: CASSPEVGDVDTQYF. CDR3 in DNA: TGTGCCAGCAGTCCTGAGGTCGGGGATGTAGATACGCAGTATTTT.

In its sample, this clone was seen a few times. The rearrangement uses TRBV11-2 and TRBJ2-7, with TRBD2 as a possible D gene (6 bases). The CDR3 totals 14 residues. CDR1 is SGHAT, CDR2 FQNNGV, per germline. Trimming pared 3 bases from V and 4 bases from J, leaving 13 bases between. The CDR3 region is CASSFGWREYEQYF. CDR3 in DNA: TGTGCCAGCAGCTTCGGGTGGCGGGAATACGAGCAGTACTTC.

The genes are TRBV5-1 and TRBJ2-7; D perhaps matches TRBD2 (6 bases). CDR3 length: 13 amino acids. V was pared by 2 bases and J by 4 bases, with 10 bases between. CDR1 SGHRS and CDR2 YFSETQ come from the germline V gene. CDR3 nucleotides: TGCGCCAGCAGCTTAGGAGGGAGATACGAGCAGTACTTC. Amino acid sequence: CASSLGGRYEQYF.

The J gene is TRBJ2-3, the V gene TRBV28; 14 bases agree with TRBD2. The CDR3 loop spans 16 amino acids. CDR1 is MDHEN and CDR2 is SYDVKM in the germline V gene. J lost 5 bases, V lost 4 bases, and 5 bases had no gene match. The DNA of the CDR3 is TGTGCCAGCAGTTCGACTAGCGGGAGGGTAGGAGATACGCAGTATTTT. Residues: CASSSTSGRVGDTQYF.

The chain is built from TRBV11-2 and TRBJ1-6; D remains ambiguous. V was cut by 5 bases and J by 0 bases, with 14 bases left in between. This CDR3 spans 17 amino acids. Germline V gene lookup returns CDR1 SGHAT and CDR2 FQNNGV. The CDR3 region is CASSPRRGYSYNSPLHF. Here the CDR3 DNA reads TGTGCCAGCAGCCCCCGGAGAGGGTACTCCTATAATTCACCCCTCCACTTT.

This clone was seen just once. The V call is TRBV3-1 (or the pseudogene TRBV3-2), the J call TRBJ1-4; the D gene is possibly TRBD1 (5 bases). V was clipped by 0 bases and J by 4 bases, with 12 bases between them. The CDR3 has 16 residues. CDR1 is LGHDT, CDR2 YNNKEL, per germline (reference sequence). The CDR3 region has the DNA TGTGCCAGCAGCCAAGATTTCGGGGGTTATAATGAAAAACTGTTTTTT. This encodes CASSQDFGGYNEKLFF.

The rearrangement links TRBV2 to TRBJ2-1; 8 bases map to TRBD2. V lost 4 bases to trimming and J lost 4 bases; unmatched junction nucleotides: 6. Germline loops: CDR1 SNHLY, CDR2 FYNNEI. The CDR3 runs 15 residues. CDR3 in DNA: TGTGCCAGCAGTGGGCGGGAGGAAGGATACAATGAGCAGTTCTTC. This translates into CASSGREEGYNEQFF.

The chain links TRBV27 to TRBJ2-7; possibly TRBD2 for D (6 bases). Germline V CDR1 and CDR2: MNHEY, SMNVEV (reference sequence). There are 14 residues in the CDR3. Deletions cut 6 bases from V and 6 bases from J, with 18 bases between. CDR3 protein: CASRCTGVLCEQYF. The CDR3 DNA reads as TGTGCCAGCAGGTGTACGGGGGTACTTTGCGAGCAGTACTTC.

The rearrangement joins TRBV29-1 to TRBJ2-7; the match to TRBD2 covers 14 bases. With 8 bases clipped from V and 1 base from J, the junction kept 10 bases outside the gene matches. Germline loops: CDR1 SQVTM, CDR2 ANQGSEA. The CDR3 is 16 residues long. The CDR3 here is CSRQTGTSGSSYEQYF. For the CDR3, the DNA is TGCAGCCGCCAAACCGGGACTAGCGGGAGTTCCTACGAGCAGTACTTC.

The chain is built from TRBV28 and TRBJ1-6, with D perhaps TRBD1 (6 bases). Germline V CDR1 and CDR2: MDHEN, SYDVKM. This CDR3 region has 16 residues. Trimming took 4 bases from V and 3 from J, leaving 13 bases between them. This CDR3 reads CASSSQETGYNSPLHF. The CDR3 coding sequence is TGTGCCAGCAGTTCCCAAGAGACAGGCTATAATTCACCCCTCCACTTT.

The rearrangement joins TRBV28 to TRBJ1-5; TRBD1 aligns across 12 bases. Germline loops: CDR1 MDHEN, CDR2 SYDVKM. Trimming cost V 6 bases and J 0 bases; bases outside gene matches: 3. The CDR3 length is 16 residues. This chain's CDR3 is CASRGQGANSNQPQHF. In nucleotides, the CDR3 is TGTGCCAGCAGGGGACAGGGGGCGAATAGCAATCAGCCCCAGCATTTT.

The chain joins TRBV28 to TRBJ1-2; TRBD1 matches 10 bases. Germline assignment: CDR1 MDHEN and CDR2 SYDVKM. CDR3 length: 13 amino acids. J lost 4 bases, V lost 9 bases, and 5 bases had no gene match. Here the CDR3 reads CASTTGGGYGYTF. The CDR3 coding sequence is TGTGCCAGTACGACAGGGGGCGGCTATGGCTACACCTTC.